The 11 T cell receptor beta chains reported below all come from one sample, sequenced in a study of blood T cell repertoires in COVID-19. The method was immunoSEQ multiplex PCR; TCRdb's version includes in-frame clones alone and lacks a portion of them. The sample holds about 20,000 clones, approximately 90% seen once. The sequenced material came from peripheral blood. Receptors were obtained from a human donor in a cohort sampled during active COVID-19.

This clone has more than one count but fewer than ten. The genes are TRBV2 and TRBJ1-6, with 7 bases matching TRBD1. The germline V gene has CDR1 SNHLY and CDR2 FYNNEI. The V and J ends lost 2 bases and 0 bases, in that order; junction bases with no gene match: 13. The CDR3 totals 20 residues. This chain's CDR3 is CASSELLPGQRGSYNSPLHF. CDR3 in DNA: TGTGCCAGCAGTGAACTACTTCCGGGACAGAGGGGCTCCTATAATTCACCCCTCCACTTT. The full variable domain, its missing parts supplied by reference TRBV2 and TRBJ1-6, is EPEVTQTPSHQVTQMGQEVILRCVPISNHLYFYWYRQILGQKVEFLVSFYNNEISEKSEIFDDQFSVERPDGSNFTLKIRSTKLEDSAMYFCASSELLPGQRGSYNSPLHFGNGTRLTVT.

CDR3 DNA sequence: TGCGCCAGCAGCACCCAGGGGGGTAGTCATGAAAAACTGTTTTTT. Residues: CASSTQGGSHEKLFF. This sequence joins TRBV5-1 and TRBJ1-4; TRBD1 matches 7 bases. The CDR3 sequence is 15 residues long. Losses at the gene ends were 4 bases for V and 6 bases for J; bases not matched to a gene: 9. CDR1 and CDR2 (germline): SGHRS, YFSETQ.

The chain recombines TRBV28 with TRBJ2-5; TRBD2 agrees at 9 bases. The CDR3 has 14 amino acids. Germline V gene lookup returns CDR1 MDHEN and CDR2 SYDVKM. With 10 bases clipped from V and 4 bases from J, the junction kept 10 bases outside the gene matches. In DNA form, the CDR3 reads TGTGCCATCGGACAGCGGGGGGAGGGAGAGACCCAGTACTTC. This encodes CAIGQRGEGETQYF. Looking up the rest from reference TRBV28 and TRBJ2-5 gives the full variable domain: DVKVTQSSRYLVKRTGEKVFLECVQDMDHENMFWYRQDPGLGLRLIYFSYDVKMKEKGDIPEGYSVSREKKERFSLILESASTNQTSMYLCAIGQRGEGETQYFGPGTRLLVL.

The gene calls are TRBV19 and TRBJ2-7; 10 nucleotides match TRBD2. Germline-derived CDR1 and CDR2 are LNHDA and SQIVND (reference sequence). J gave up 5 bases and V 1 base, and 8 bases lay outside the gene matches. CDR3 length: 16 amino acids. The CDR3 DNA follows: TGTGCCAGTAGTATAGTCGGAGCGGGAGGGCTCCACGAGCAGTACTTC. Translation gives CASSIVGAGGLHEQYF.

V and J are TRBV10-1 and TRBJ2-1; 9 nucleotides match TRBD2. The V gene's germline CDR1 is WNHNN and CDR2 SYGVQD (reference sequence). With 2 bases clipped from V and 7 bases from J, the junction kept 12 bases outside the gene matches. The CDR3 spans 17 residues. The CDR3: CASSEALSGSRRNEQFF. DNA of the CDR3: TGCGCCAGCAGTGAGGCACTTAGCGGGAGTCGGAGAAATGAGCAGTTCTTC.

This chain connects TRBV5-4 to TRBJ2-7; weak D call: TRBD2 (6 bases). CDR3 length: 15 amino acids. Trimming shortened V by 4 bases and J by 2 bases, and 16 bases separated the two germline ends. In germline, CDR1 is SGHNT, CDR2 YYREEE (reference sequence). This CDR3 reads CASSAGPLNTYEQYF. For the CDR3, the DNA is TGTGCCAGCAGCGCGGGACCTCTGAATACCTACGAGCAGTACTTC.

This chain connects TRBV18 to TRBJ2-2, with 9 bases fitting TRBD1. The CDR3 spans 18 residues. The germline V gene encodes CDR1 KGHSH and CDR2 LQKENI. Losses at the gene ends were 2 bases for V and 2 bases for J; bases not matched to a gene: 9. The CDR3: CASSPRSGQGFNTGELFF. The CDR3 coding sequence is TGTGCCAGCTCACCAAGGTCGGGACAGGGTTTTAACACCGGGGAGCTGTTTTTT.

This chain joins TRBV28 and TRBJ2-3, with D possibly matching TRBD2 (5 bases). The CDR3 extends over 14 amino acids. V lost 9 bases and J lost 3, with 16 bases in between. Germline CDR1 is MDHEN and CDR2 is SYDVKM. The CDR3 region is CASSLLGGTDTQYF. CDR3 nucleotides: TGTGCCAGTTCTTTACTTGGAGGTACAGATACGCAGTATTTT.

This clone appeared a few times. The V gene is TRBV25-1, the J gene TRBJ2-7; TRBD1 agrees at 8 bases. The germline gives CDR1 MGHDK, CDR2 SYGVNS. There are 17 residues in the CDR3. V was pared by 1 base and J by 2 bases, with 10 bases of the junction left unmatched. CDR3 loop: CASSEFNAGQATYEQYF. In DNA, the CDR3 is TGTGCCAGCAGTGAATTTAACGCGGGACAGGCCACCTACGAGCAGTACTTC.

The genes are TRBV7-9 and TRBJ2-7; 7 bases agree with TRBD2. Germline CDR1 and CDR2: SEHNR and FQNEAQ (reference sequence). This CDR3 spans 15 amino acids. V dropped 2 bases and J dropped 2; count of bases not matched to a gene: 6. As DNA, the CDR3 is TGTGCCAGCAGCTTACAGCCGGCGGGAGCCTACGAGCAGTACTTC. Its translation is CASSLQPAGAYEQYF.

This clone was detected only a few times. This chain connects TRBV19 to TRBJ2-3, with 9 bases identical to TRBD1. The CDR3 is 15 residues long. CDR1 is LNHDA and CDR2 is SQIVND in the germline V gene (reference sequence). V lost 6 bases to trimming and J lost 1 base; unmatched junction nucleotides: 5. The CDR3 loop reads CASRLQGAGTDTQYF. The CDR3 DNA follows: TGTGCCAGTAGACTACAGGGGGCCGGCACAGATACGCAGTATTTT. Filled out from reference TRBV19 and TRBJ2-3, the complete variable domain reads DGGITQSPKYLFRKEGQNVTLSCEQNLNHDAMYWYRQDPGQGLRLIYYSQIVNDFQKGDIAEGYSVSREKKESFPLTVTSAQKNPTAFYLCASRLQGAGTDTQYFGPGTRLTVL.